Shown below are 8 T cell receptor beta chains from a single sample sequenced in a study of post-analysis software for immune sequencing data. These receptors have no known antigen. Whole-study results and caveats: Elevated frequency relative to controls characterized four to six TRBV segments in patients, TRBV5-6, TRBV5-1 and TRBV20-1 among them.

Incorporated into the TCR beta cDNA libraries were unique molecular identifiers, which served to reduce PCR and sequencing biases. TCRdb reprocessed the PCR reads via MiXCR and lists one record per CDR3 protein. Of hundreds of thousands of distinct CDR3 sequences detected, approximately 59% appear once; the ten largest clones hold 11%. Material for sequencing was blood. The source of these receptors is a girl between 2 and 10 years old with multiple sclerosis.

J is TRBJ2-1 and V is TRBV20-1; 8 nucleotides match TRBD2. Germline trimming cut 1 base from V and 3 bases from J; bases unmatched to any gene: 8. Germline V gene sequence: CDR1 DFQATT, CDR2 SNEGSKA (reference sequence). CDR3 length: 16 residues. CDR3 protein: CSARAHREGIYNEQFF. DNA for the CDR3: TGCAGTGCTAGAGCTCACCGGGAGGGGATCTACAATGAGCAGTTCTTC.

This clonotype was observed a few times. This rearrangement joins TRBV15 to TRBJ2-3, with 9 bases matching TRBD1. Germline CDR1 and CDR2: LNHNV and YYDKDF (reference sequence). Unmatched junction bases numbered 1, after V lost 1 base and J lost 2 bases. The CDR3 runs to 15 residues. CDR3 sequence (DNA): TGTGCCACCAGCAGAGGGGACAGGGACACAGATACGCAGTATTTT. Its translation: CATSRGDRDTDTQYF.

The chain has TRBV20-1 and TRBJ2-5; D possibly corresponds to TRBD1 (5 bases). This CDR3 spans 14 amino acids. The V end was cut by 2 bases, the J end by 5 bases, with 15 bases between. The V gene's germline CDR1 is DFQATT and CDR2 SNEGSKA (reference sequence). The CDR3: CSARNPGMTETQYF. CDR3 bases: TGCAGTGCTAGAAACCCAGGGATGACGGAGACCCAGTACTTC.

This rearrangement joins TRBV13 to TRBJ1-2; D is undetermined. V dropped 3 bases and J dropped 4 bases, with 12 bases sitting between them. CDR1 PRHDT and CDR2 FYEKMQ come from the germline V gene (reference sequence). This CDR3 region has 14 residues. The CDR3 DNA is TGTGCCAGCAGCTTCGCGGGCAGGTCCTATGGCTACACCTTC. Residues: CASSFAGRSYGYTF. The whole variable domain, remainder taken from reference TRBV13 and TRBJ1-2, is AAGVIQSPRHLIKEKRETATLKCYPIPRHDTVYWYQQGPGQDPQFLISFYEKMQSDKGSIPDRFSAQQFSDYHSELNMSSLELGDSALYFCASSFAGRSYGYTFGSGTRLTVV.

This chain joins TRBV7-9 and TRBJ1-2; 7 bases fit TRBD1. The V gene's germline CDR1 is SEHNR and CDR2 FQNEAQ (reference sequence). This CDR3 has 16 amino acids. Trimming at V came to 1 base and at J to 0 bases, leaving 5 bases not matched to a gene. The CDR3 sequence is CASSLGGDRANYGYTF. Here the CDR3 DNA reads TGTGCCAGCAGCTTAGGGGGGGACAGAGCTAACTATGGCTACACCTTC.

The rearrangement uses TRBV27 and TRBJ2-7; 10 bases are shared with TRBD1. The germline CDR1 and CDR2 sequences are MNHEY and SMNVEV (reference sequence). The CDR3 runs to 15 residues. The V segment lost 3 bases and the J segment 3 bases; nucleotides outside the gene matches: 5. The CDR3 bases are TGTGCCAGCAGTTTTAGCGGACAGGGGGTCTACGAGCAGTACTTC. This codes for CASSFSGQGVYEQYF.

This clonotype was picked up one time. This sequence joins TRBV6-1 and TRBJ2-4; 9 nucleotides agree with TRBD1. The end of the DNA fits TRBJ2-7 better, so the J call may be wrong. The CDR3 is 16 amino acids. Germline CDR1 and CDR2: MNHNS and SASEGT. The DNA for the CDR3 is TGTGCCAGCAGCCGCACCGGGACAGGGCTCCCCTACGAGCAGTACTTC. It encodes CASSRTGTGLPYEQYF.

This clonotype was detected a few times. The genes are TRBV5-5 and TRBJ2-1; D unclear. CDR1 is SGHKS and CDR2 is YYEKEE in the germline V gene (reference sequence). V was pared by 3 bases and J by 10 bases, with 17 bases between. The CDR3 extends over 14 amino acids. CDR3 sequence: CASSSVWPSREQFF. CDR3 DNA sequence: TGTGCCAGCAGCTCGGTGTGGCCATCGAGGGAGCAGTTCTTC.